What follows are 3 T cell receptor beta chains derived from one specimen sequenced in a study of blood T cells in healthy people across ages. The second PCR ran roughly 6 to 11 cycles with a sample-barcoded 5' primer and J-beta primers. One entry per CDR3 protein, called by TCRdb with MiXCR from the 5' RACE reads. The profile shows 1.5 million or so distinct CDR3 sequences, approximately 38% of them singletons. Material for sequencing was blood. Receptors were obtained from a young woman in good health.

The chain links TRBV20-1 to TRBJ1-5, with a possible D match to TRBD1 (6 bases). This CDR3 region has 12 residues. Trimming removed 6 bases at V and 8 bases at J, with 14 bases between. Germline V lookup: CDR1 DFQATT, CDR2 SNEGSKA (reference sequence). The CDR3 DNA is TGCAGTGCAGGGGGGCCCTCGGAGCCCCAGCATTTT. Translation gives CSAGGPSEPQHF.

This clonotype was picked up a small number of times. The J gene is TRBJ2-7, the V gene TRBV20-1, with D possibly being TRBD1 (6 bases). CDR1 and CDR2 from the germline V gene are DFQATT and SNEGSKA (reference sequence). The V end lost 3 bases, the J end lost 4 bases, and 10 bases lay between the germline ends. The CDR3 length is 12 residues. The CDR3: CSASGQQYEQYF. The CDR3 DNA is TGCAGTGCTAGCGGACAGCAATACGAGCAGTACTTC.

The CDR3 coding sequence is TGTGCCAGCAGTGACCCCGGACTAGCGGGGAACTACAATGAGCAGTACTTC. Protein sequence: CASSDPGLAGNYNEQYF. V gene TRBV25-1 combines with J gene TRBJ2-1; 12 nucleotides match TRBD2. The DNA end is a closer match to TRBJ2-7, so the J assignment may be wrong. Germline assignment: CDR1 MGHDK and CDR2 SYGVNS. This CDR3 has 17 residues.